This entry features one T cell receptor (beta chain) sequence. Its cognate antigen has yet to be identified. Base qualities are missing; no much larger clone stands one base away. This specimen belongs to a study of blood T cells in healthy people across ages (dated by TCRdb to 2013 to 2016). Context from the whole study: In model experiments, template switching captured about one uniquely barcoded TCR beta cDNA molecule for every two T cells. The study measured age-related changes in TCR beta repertoire diversity using deep sequencing normalized with unique cDNA molecular identifiers. The donors were divided into four age groups: young (average approximately 17 years), middle-aged (roughly 42), aged (about 60) and long-lived (about 79). To avoid experimental bias, donors of different ages were distributed randomly across sequencing lanes. Two additional independent replicas of 1 million unique cDNA reads from the same blood draw were analyzed for two donors (one aged 18 to 29 and one aged 80 or older). What the work shows at the level of the full study, not this receptor alone: There was a strong correlation between observed TCR beta diversity and the percentage of naive T cells measured by flow cytometry. Compared with the aged group, more naive CD4+ T cells, fewer expanded clones and increased TCR diversity were shown by the long-lived group, suggesting age selection. Observed TCR beta diversity per million T cells fell roughly linearly with age, and a significant reduction was already apparent by age roughly 40. Since profiling was done on bulk unsorted PBMCs, naive and antigen-experienced compartments could not be conclusively compared. The CMV infection status of donors was not known, potentially confounding age-related changes in expanded clonotypes. Estimates of total diversity based on one million sequenced T cells were regarded as lower bounds and as underestimates.

The donors were 40 or so Caucasian individuals from Russia, aged roughly 6 to 100 years, who were systemically healthy. Each donor gave ten milliliters of peripheral blood, collected into EDTA-treated Vacutainer tubes. Ficoll-Paque density-gradient centrifugation was used to isolate PBMCs, with at least 6.5 million per sample. Total RNA was extracted from PBMCs with Trizol reagent, with at least 6 micrograms obtained per sample. For every donor, an aliquot of PBMCs went through flow cytometry to measure the percentages of naive CD45RAhigh/CD27high T cells. Library preparation used 5' RACE. Sequencing instrument: Illumina HiSeq 2500. A second PCR of roughly 6 to 12 cycles was performed with a sample-barcoded 5' primer and a J-beta primer mix. Each TCR beta cDNA molecule received a unique molecular identifier from a template-switch 5' adaptor carrying 12 random nucleotides. Each sample yielded at least 2.5 million CDR3-containing paired-end reads. All of the RNA was converted into first-strand cDNA using the Mint cDNA synthesis kit, with a TRBC-specific oligonucleotide serving as the primer. Following uracil-DNA glycosylase treatment, a first 18-cycle PCR with universal primers M1SS and BC2_uni_R was performed on all cDNA. As for how the authors treated the data: Each sample was normalized by randomly selecting 1 million high-quality reads, each carrying a distinct molecular identifier. Reads sharing molecular identifiers were discarded rather than binned into consensus sequences. MiTCR, set to a Q25 quality threshold and the strictest error-elimination algorithm, was used for CDR3 identification, clonotype clustering and error correction. Lower-bound total TCR beta diversity was estimated with a nonparametric unseen species model using Euler transformation. Using fastp trimming at Q25 and MiXCR clonotype assembly, TCRdb reanalyzed the public sequencing data and kept in-frame beta chains. Duplicate CDR3 protein sequences are folded into a single record with the most common DNA and genes. The V and J calls and clone size are TCRdb's, not the authors'. Recorded for this sample are 730,000 or so distinct CDR3 sequences; roughly two fifths of them occurred a single time. The top ten clonotypes cover about 30% of the sample.

The sample consisted of blood. The TCR sequence derives from a man older than 75 in good health.

CDR3 region: CASTYGTGGLYNEQFF. At the DNA level, the sequence is TGTGCCAGTACCTATGGGACAGGGGGCTTATACAATGAGCAGTTCTTC. The chain uses TRBV19 and TRBJ2-1, and TRBD1 matches 12 of the central bases. Here V drops 7 bases and J drops 4 bases, and the junction holds 8 bases not matched to any gene. The CDR3 measures 16 amino acids from cysteine to phenylalanine. Left in the record is the CDR3 DNA by itself, 48 bases read in frame from the first base. Looking up the germline V gene (reference sequence) yields CDR1 LNHDA and CDR2 SQIVND.